The table lists the clone carrying this TCR beta chain with a count of one. The sample belongs to a study of CD8 T cells in Susac syndrome. RNA was extracted with the RNeasy kit, and a quantity of about 0.45 to 1 ug was reverse transcribed using random hexamers. TCRdb fed the immunoSEQ multiplex PCR reads into MiXCR, producing one record per CDR3 protein. The sample lists some 260,000 distinct CDR3 sequences, around 95% occurring once. CDR3 length: 15 residues. V dropped 7 bases and J dropped 3 bases, with 18 bases sitting between them. Germline CDR1 is LNHDA and CDR2 is SQIVND (reference sequence). The rearrangement uses TRBV19 and TRBJ1-2; a possible D gene is TRBD1 (5 bases). Sequencing input: CD4+ T cells from PBMCs. The origin of this receptor is a human donor with multiple sclerosis. For the CDR3, the DNA is TGTGCCAGTAAGTCTCCAGGGTCGGTGGACTATGGCTACACCTTC. Translating it yields CASKSPGSVDYGYTF.